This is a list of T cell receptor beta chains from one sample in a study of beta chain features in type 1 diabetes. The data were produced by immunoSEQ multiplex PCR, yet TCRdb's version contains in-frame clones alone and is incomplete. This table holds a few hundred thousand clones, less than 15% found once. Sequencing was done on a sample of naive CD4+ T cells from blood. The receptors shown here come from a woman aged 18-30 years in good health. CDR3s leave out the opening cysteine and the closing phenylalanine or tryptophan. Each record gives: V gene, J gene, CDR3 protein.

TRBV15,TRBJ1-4,ATSRDKGLGNEKLF
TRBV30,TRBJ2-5,AWGRETQY
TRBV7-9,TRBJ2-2,ASSLGLAGYNTGELF
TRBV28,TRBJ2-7,ASSRGFGEQY
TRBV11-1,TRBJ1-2,ASSFAQGNGYT
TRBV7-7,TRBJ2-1,ASSLGTSSHNEQF
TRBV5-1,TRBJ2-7,ASSLGTSLDYEQY
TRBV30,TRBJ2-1,AWSVTPSEQF
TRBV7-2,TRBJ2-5,ASSSGLLHQETQY
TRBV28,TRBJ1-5,ASRFQGGQPQH
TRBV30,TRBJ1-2,AWKEYREYGYT
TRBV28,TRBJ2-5,AARGRETQY
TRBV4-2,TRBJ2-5,ASSQAELAGQETQY
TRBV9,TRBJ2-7,ASSMRLAGDEQY
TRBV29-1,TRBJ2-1,SAPIQGAHEQF
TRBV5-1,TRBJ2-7,ASSLVAGYEQY
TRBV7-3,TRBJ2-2,ASSSTDRSGELF
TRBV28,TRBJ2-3,ASSSQVAGGLDTQY
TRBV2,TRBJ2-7,ASSGETEQY
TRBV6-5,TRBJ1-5,ASSYYAHQPQH
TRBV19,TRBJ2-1,ASSMLTSGDNEQF
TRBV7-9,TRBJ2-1,ASSLVGGSSYNEQF
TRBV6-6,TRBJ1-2,ASSYSDRAGGYT
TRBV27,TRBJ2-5,ASSPNGGTQY
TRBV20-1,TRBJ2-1,SASLAAKQF
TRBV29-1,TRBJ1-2,SVLSTGNYGYT
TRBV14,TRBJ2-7,ASSQTRVGEQY
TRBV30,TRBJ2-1,AWSPPTGGNEQF
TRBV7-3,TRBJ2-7,ASKTSFHEQY
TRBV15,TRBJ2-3,ATSTRLAGVGDTQY
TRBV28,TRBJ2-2,ASSLGAYTGELF
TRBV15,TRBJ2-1,ATSRDRGAYNEQF
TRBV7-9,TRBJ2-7,ASRPGTGAEQY
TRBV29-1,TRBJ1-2,SVTAGQGGTNYGYT
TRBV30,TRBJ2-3,AWSVLGTGGIEDTQY
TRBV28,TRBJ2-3,ASSFQLSGVRGDTQY
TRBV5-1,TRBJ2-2,ASSFRLAGDTGELF
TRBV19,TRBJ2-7,ASSSSGGPYEQY
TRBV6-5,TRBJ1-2,ASSGLGQGHGYT
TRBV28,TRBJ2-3,ASTPGGRADTQY
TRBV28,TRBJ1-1,ATIDSPSTEAF
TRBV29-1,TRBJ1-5,SAGGGNNQPQH
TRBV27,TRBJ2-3,ASSLSLAPTQY